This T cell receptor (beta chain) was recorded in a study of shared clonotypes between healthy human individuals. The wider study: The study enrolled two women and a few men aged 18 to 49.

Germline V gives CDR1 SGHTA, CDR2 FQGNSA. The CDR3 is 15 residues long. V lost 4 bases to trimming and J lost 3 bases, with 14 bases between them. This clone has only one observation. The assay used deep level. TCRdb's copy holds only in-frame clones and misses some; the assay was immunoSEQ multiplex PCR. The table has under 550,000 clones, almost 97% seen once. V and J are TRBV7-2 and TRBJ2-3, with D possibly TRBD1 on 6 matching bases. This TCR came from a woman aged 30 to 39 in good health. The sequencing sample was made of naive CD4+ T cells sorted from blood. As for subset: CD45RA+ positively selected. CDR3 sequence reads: CASSSVGQGTDTQYF. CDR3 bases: TGTGCCAGCAGCTCGGTTGGGCAGGGGACAGATACGCAGTATTTT.